Below, 14 T cell receptor beta chains from the same sample are listed, as sequenced in a study of T cells in Graves' hyperthyroidism and ophthalmopathy. Authors of the study amplified TCR beta CDR3 regions from RNA transcripts. Initially, a first-round RT-PCR of the TCR CDR3 employed the HTBI primer set. From the multiplex PCR reads, TCRdb called clonotypes with MiXCR, one entry per CDR3 protein. The table has some 360,000 distinct CDR3 sequences, about 14% seen once. The sequencing input was blood. The receptors were gathered from an older woman with Graves' hyperthyroidism.

This clonotype was observed many times. The CDR3 loop is CASSPQGPETQYF. The CDR3 DNA sequence: TGTGCCAGCTCACCACAGGGACCAGAGACCCAGTACTTC. V is TRBV18 and J is TRBJ2-5, with D possibly called TRBD1 or TRBD2 (5 bases each). V lost 1 base, J lost 4 bases, and 7 bases lay in between. The germline CDR1 and CDR2 sequences are KGHSH and LQKENI. The CDR3 is 13 residues long. Looking up the rest from reference TRBV18 and TRBJ2-5 gives the full variable domain: NAGVMQNPRHLVRRRGQEARLRCSPMKGHSHVYWYRQLPEEGLKFMVYLQKENIIDESGMPKERFSAEFPKEGPSILRIQQVVRGDSAAYFCASSPQGPETQYFGPGTRLLVL.

This clonotype appeared many times. The V gene is TRBV7-3, the J gene TRBJ2-7; possibly TRBD2 for D (6 bases). V lost 2 bases to trimming and J lost 0 bases, with 11 bases between them. Per the germline V gene, CDR1 is SGHTA and CDR2 is FQGTGA. The CDR3 is 15 residues long. Here the CDR3 reads CASSLFAGTSYEQYF. The CDR3 DNA follows: TGTGCCAGCAGCTTATTCGCGGGGACCTCCTACGAGCAGTACTTC.

This clonotype was recorded a few times. This sequence joins TRBV9 and TRBJ1-3; 7 bases match TRBD1. The CDR3 is made up of 16 amino acids. CDR1 is SGDLS and CDR2 is YYNGEE in the germline V gene. Losses at the gene ends were 1 base for V and 0 bases for J; bases not matched to a gene: 4. CDR3 sequence: CASSVRDSLSGNTIYF. The CDR3 DNA is TGTGCCAGCAGCGTACGGGACAGCCTCTCTGGAAACACCATATATTTT.

This clonotype was picked up many times. J is TRBJ2-5 and V is TRBV10-3, with 9 bases matching TRBD1. V dropped 4 bases and J dropped 3; count of bases not matched to a gene: 0. Germline-derived CDR1 and CDR2 are ENHRY and SYGVKD. This CDR3 is built from 13 residues. The DNA for the CDR3 is TGTGCCATCAGTGGGGACAGGGAAGAGACCCAGTACTTC. This encodes CAISGDREETQYF.

This clonotype was seen only a few times. The chain joins TRBV12-3 or TRBV12-4 to TRBJ1-2, with 9 bases matching TRBD1. The CDR3 contains 14 residues. After removal of 3 bases from V and 7 bases from J, the junction contained 6 bases not matched to a gene. The CDR3: CASSFGQGNGGYTF. The CDR3 region has the DNA TGTGCCAGCAGTTTTGGACAGGGGAACGGTGGCTACACCTTC.

This clonotype was counted between two and nine times. This chain uses TRBV7-9 with TRBJ2-2, with 12 positions matching TRBD1. Germline V lookup: CDR1 SEHNR, CDR2 FQNEAQ (reference sequence). Trimming cost V 4 bases and J 7 bases; bases outside gene matches: 7. The CDR3 totals 16 residues. CDR3 bases: TGTGCCAGCAGCTCCTCCGGGACAGGGGGCCACGGGGAGCTGTTTTTT. Translated, it gives CASSSSGTGGHGELFF.

Many counts were recorded for this clonotype. The chain links TRBV7-9 to TRBJ1-2, with 9 bases identical to TRBD1. After removal of 5 bases from V and 7 bases from J, the junction contained 14 bases not matched to a gene. CDR3 size: 16 residues. CDR1 and CDR2 from the germline V gene are SEHNR and FQNEAQ (reference sequence). CDR3 loop: CASSREGDRVFGGYTF. DNA of the CDR3: TGTGCCAGCAGCCGGGAGGGGGACAGGGTTTTTGGTGGCTACACCTTC. The whole variable domain, remainder taken from reference TRBV7-9 and TRBJ1-2, is DTGVSQNPRHKITKRGQNVTFRCDPISEHNRLYWYRQTLGQGPEFLTYFQNEAQLEKSRLLSDRFSAERPKGSFSTLEIQRTEQGDSAMYLCASSREGDRVFGGYTFGSGTRLTVV.

This clonotype was recorded many times. The chain couples TRBV20-1 to TRBJ2-3; 12 bases are a match to TRBD1. Germline loops: CDR1 DFQATT, CDR2 SNEGSKA (reference sequence). There are 14 residues in the CDR3. Trimming removed 5 bases from V and 4 bases from J; junction bases left unmatched: 4. CDR3 residues: CSAGGQGAPDTQYF. The DNA of the CDR3 is TGCAGTGCTGGGGGACAGGGGGCCCCAGATACGCAGTATTTT.

In DNA form, the CDR3 reads TGTGCCAGCAGCTTGGGGAGGTCGACTAGCGGGAGTTTTAAGCAGTTCTTC. Its translation is CASSLGRSTSGSFKQFF. The chain uses TRBV5-6 and TRBJ2-1; 12 nucleotides align to TRBD2. Germline V gives CDR1 SGHDT, CDR2 YYEEEE. Unmatched junction bases numbered 12, after V lost 0 bases and J lost 11 bases. The CDR3 length is 17 residues.

This clonotype was seen at least ten times. The CDR3 sequence is CASSLGPTVSYNEQFF. For the CDR3, the DNA is TGTGCCAGCAGCTTAGGCCCAACCGTCTCCTACAATGAGCAGTTCTTC. The chain employs TRBV7-3 and TRBJ2-1; D uncertain. From germline, CDR1 is SGHTA and CDR2 FQGTGA. The CDR3 loop spans 16 amino acids. The ends were cut back, 2 bases at V and 0 bases at J, with 11 bases in the middle. The complete variable domain, with remaining parts taken from reference TRBV7-3 and TRBJ2-1, reads GAGVSQTPSNKVTEKGKYVELRCDPISGHTALYWYRQSLGQGPEFLIYFQGTGAADDSGLPNDRFFAVRPEGSVSTLKIQRTERGDSAVYLCASSLGPTVSYNEQFFGPGTRLTVL.

This clonotype has a count of ten or more. The chain combines TRBV2 with TRBJ2-1, with D maybe TRBD1 (6 bases). This CDR3 comprises 12 residues. Germline CDR1 and CDR2: SNHLY and FYNNEI. Trimming removed 6 bases from V and 3 bases from J, with 6 bases in between. In nucleotides, the CDR3 is TGTGCCAGCAGGGGACACTACAATGAGCAGTTCTTC. This gives the protein CASRGHYNEQFF.

This clonotype appeared many times. The CDR3 DNA sequence: TGCGCCAGCAGCGTGGGAAACGCCCGCGGGAGTACCGGGGAGCTGTTTTTT. Translating it yields CASSVGNARGSTGELFF. The gene calls are TRBV5-1 and TRBJ2-2; 7 positions agree with TRBD2. CDR1 is SGHRS and CDR2 is YFSETQ in the germline V gene. The CDR3 has 17 amino acids. With V trimmed by 4 bases and J by 5 bases, 14 bases remained unmatched.

This clonotype showed up just a few times. This chain connects TRBV5-1 to TRBJ2-3, with D perhaps matching TRBD1 or TRBD2 (5 bases each). Trimming cost V 0 bases and J 0 bases, with 17 bases left between them. Germline V CDR1 and CDR2: SGHRS, YFSETQ. The CDR3 consists of 18 residues. In DNA form, the CDR3 reads TGCGCCAGCAGCTTGGGGCTGTGGGGGAGTTTAAGCACAGATACGCAGTATTTT. Its translation: CASSLGLWGSLSTDTQYF.

This clonotype was detected ten times or more. The V call is TRBV3-1, the J call TRBJ1-2; tentatively, D is TRBD1 (6 bases). The CDR3 spans 15 residues. Deletions cut 0 bases from V and 6 bases from J, with 14 bases between. CDR1 LGHDT and CDR2 YNNKEL come from the germline V gene (reference sequence). CDR3 loop: CASSQDWRGGDGYTF. The CDR3 bases are TGTGCCAGCAGCCAAGATTGGAGAGGGGGGGATGGCTACACCTTC.